The source of this TCR beta chain is a study of blood T cell repertoires in COVID-19. Background on the study: Nucleic acid was either cDNA or gDNA, and it came from T cells, B-cell-depleted T cells, or PBMCs.

Assay: immunoSEQ multiplex PCR; the TCRdb copy retains only in-frame clones and omits some. The profile shows some 350,000 clones, 85% to 90% of them singletons. Participant ages covered 18 to 89 years across around 22 US areas. The CDR3 is made up of 17 amino acids. In germline, CDR1 is SGHDT, CDR2 YYEEEE. J was trimmed by 4 bases and V by 3 bases; bases with no gene match: 12. The sample was PBMCs or T cells enriched from blood (not recorded which). V is TRBV5-6 and J is TRBJ2-1; TRBD1 agrees at 8 bases. This clonotype was sampled from a man between 18 and 35 years old who had recovered from COVID-19. The CDR3 DNA is TGTGCCAGCAGCTCGGGGGAGGCAGGGGGCATGTACAATGAGCAGTTCTTC. This sequence encodes CASSSGEAGGMYNEQFF.